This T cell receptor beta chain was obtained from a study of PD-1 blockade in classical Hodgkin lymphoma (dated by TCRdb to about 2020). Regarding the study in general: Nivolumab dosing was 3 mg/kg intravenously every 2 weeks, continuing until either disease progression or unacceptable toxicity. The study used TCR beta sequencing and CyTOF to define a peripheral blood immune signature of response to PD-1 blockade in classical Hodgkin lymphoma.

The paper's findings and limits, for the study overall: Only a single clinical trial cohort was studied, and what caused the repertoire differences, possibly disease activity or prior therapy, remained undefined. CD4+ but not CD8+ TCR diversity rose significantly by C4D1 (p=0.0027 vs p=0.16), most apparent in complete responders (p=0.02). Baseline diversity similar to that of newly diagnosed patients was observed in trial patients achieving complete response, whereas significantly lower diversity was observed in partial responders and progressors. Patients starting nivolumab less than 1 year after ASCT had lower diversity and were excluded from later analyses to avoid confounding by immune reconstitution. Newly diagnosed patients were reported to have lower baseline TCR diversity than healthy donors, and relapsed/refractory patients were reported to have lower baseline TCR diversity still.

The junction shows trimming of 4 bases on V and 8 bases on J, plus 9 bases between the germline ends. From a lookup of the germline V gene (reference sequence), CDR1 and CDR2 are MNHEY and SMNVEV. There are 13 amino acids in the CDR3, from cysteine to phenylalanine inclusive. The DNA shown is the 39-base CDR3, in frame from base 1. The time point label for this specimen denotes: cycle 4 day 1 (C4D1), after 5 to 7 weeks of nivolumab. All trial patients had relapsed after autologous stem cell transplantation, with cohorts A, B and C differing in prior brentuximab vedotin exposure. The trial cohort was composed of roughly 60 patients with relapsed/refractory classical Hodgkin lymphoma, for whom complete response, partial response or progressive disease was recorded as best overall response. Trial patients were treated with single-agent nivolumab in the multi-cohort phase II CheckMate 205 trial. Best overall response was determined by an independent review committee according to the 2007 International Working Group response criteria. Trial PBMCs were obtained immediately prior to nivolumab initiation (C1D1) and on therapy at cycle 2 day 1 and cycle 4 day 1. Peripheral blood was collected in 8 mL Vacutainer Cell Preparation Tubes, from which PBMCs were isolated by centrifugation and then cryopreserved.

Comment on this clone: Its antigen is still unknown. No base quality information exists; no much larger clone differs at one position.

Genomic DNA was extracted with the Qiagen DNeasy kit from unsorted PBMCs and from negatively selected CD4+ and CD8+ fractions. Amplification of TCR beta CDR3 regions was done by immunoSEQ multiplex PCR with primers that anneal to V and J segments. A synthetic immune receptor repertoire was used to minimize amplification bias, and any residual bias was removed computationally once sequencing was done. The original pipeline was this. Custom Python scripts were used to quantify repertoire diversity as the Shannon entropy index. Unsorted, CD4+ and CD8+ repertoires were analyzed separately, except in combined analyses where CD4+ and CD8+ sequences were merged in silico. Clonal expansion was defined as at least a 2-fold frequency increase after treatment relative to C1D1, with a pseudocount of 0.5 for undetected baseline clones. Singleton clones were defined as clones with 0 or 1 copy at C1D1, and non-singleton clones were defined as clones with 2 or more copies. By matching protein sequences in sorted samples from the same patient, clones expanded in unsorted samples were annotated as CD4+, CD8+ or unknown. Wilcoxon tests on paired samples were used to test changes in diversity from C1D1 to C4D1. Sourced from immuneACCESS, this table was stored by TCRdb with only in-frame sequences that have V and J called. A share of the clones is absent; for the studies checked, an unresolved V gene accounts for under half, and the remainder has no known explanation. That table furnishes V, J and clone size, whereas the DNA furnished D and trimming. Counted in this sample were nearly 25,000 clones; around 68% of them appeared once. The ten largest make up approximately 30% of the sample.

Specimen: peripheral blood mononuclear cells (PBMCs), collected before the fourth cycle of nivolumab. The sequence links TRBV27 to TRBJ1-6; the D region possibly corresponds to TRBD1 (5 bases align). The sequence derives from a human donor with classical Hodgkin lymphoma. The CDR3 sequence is CASSWGSDSPLHF. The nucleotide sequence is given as TGTGCCAGCAGTTGGGGGTCGGATTCACCCCTCCACTTT.